This T cell receptor beta chain was identified in a study of CD8+CD57+ T cells in acquired aplastic anemia. Findings and limits, study-wide: For CD8+ Simpson's diversity, patients and controls showed no significant difference. Researchers report that around 29 CD8+ CDR3 sequences appeared in both patients and controls.

Those patients picked for sequencing had displayed CD8+CD57+ cell expansion on flow cytometry. In its sample, this clonotype was seen many times. The antigen remains undetermined. Trimming left V 1 base short and J 7 bases short, with 8 bases between. This CDR3 region has 13 residues. It was genomic DNA that served as the template for profiling TCR beta VDJ and CDR3. MiXCR, run by TCRdb on the reads, gives a single entry per CDR3 protein. Among about 160,000 distinct CDR3 sequences listed, roughly 48% were seen once. What was sequenced was sorted CD4+, CD8+, or CD8+CD57+ T cells (not recorded which) from PBMCs. V is TRBV12-3 or TRBV12-4 and J is TRBJ1-3; no firm D call. This TCR derives from a human donor with aplastic anemia. DNA of the CDR3: TGTGCCAGCAGTTTAGGGGCGGGGAACACCATATATTTT. The encoded protein is CASSLGAGNTIYF.